The 26 T cell receptor beta chains below all came from one sample that was sequenced in a study of blood T cells in healthy people across ages. A second PCR of about 7 to 12 cycles used a sample-barcoded 5' primer and a J-beta primer mix. TCRdb processed the 5' RACE reads anew with MiXCR; each CDR3 protein has one entry. The sample carries over a million distinct CDR3 sequences, under 30% recorded once. These data also featured in a second study, about T cells of mothers and their children.

The sequenced material came from blood. The receptors were gathered from a girl aged 2-10 years in good health.

Concerning this clonotype itself: Just one base apart from a much larger clone, this may be a read error. Since the CDR3 does not end with the conserved phenylalanine or tryptophan, this likely comes from a read error. This chain connects TRBV9 to TRBJ2-5, with D possibly matching TRBD2 (6 bases). V was trimmed by 3 bases and J by 4 bases, leaving 13 bases between them. CDR1 and CDR2 from the germline V gene are SGDLS and YYNGEE. CDR3 length: 14 residues. The CDR3 nucleotides read TGTGCCAGCAGCGGTCGGGACTCAGGAGAGACCCAGTACCTC. Translation gives CASSGRDSGETQYL.

The genes are TRBV21-1 and TRBJ2-3; the table assigns TRBD2, which was not confirmed against the DNA. TRBV21-1 corresponds to a pseudogene. The CDR3 length is 17 residues. As DNA, the CDR3 is TGTGCCAGCAGCCCCCGGGGGAGCGGGAGTATCCCGGATACGCAGTATTTT. It codes for CASSPRGSGSIPDTQYF.

This clonotype appeared a single time. V usage is TRBV6-1 and J usage is TRBJ1-4, with D maybe TRBD1 (5 bases). This CDR3 is built from 15 residues. Trimming took off 8 bases at V and 2 bases at J, with 15 bases between the two ends. CDR1 is MNHNS and CDR2 is SASEGT in the germline V gene. The CDR3 DNA is TGTGCCAGCTCAGGGAGCCCCGGTACTAATGAAAAACTGTTTTTT. Protein product: CASSGSPGTNEKLFF.

V usage is TRBV28 and J usage is TRBJ1-4; D is unclear. The CDR3 has 15 amino acids. The V gene's germline CDR1 is MDHEN and CDR2 SYDVKM. Deletions cut 3 bases from V and 0 bases from J, with 8 bases between. For the CDR3, the DNA is TGTGCCAGCAGTTTCCTACTCACAACTAATGAAAAACTGTTTTTT. Translating gives CASSFLLTTNEKLFF.

This rearrangement joins TRBV10-1 to TRBJ2-3; 13 positions match TRBD2. Per the germline V gene, CDR1 is WNHNN and CDR2 is SYGVQD (reference sequence). The CDR3 spans 16 residues. V lost 0 bases to trimming and J lost 8 bases; unmatched junction nucleotides: 5. CDR3 sequence: CASSESGTSGEPTQYF. Here the CDR3 DNA reads TGCGCCAGCAGTGAGTCGGGGACTAGCGGGGAACCTACGCAGTATTTT.

As concerns this clonotype: The CDR3 carries no conserved terminal phenylalanine or tryptophan, so it likely arises from a read error. V gene TRBV7-2 combines with J gene TRBJ2-4; TRBD1 agrees at 7 bases. Germline loops: CDR1 SGHTA, CDR2 FQGNSA. The CDR3 sequence is 15 residues long. V gave up 1 base and J gave up 5 bases; unmatched junction bases: 5. The CDR3 protein is CASSLGPGGENIQYL. The DNA for the CDR3 is TGTGCCAGCAGCTTAGGACCAGGGGGTGAAAACATTCAGTACCTC.

This clonotype has a handful of counts. DNA for the CDR3: TGCGCCAGCAGCCCAACCGGGACAGGATACAATGAGCAGTTCTTC. Translation gives CASSPTGTGYNEQFF. The chain carries TRBV5-1 and TRBJ2-1; 8 bases align to TRBD1. The CDR3 sequence is 15 residues long. V lost 4 bases to trimming and J lost 4 bases; unmatched junction nucleotides: 7. CDR1 is SGHRS, CDR2 YFSETQ, per germline.

For this clonotype: This CDR3 is missing its conserved last phenylalanine or tryptophan, likely due to a read error. V and J are TRBV6-1 and TRBJ2-1; D may be TRBD2 (5 bases). V dropped 3 bases and J dropped 2 bases, with 20 bases sitting between them. This CDR3 region has 18 residues. CDR1 MNHNS and CDR2 SASEGT come from the germline V gene. CDR3 residues: CASSDETTISYPYNEQFL. CDR3 coding DNA: TGTGCCAGCAGTGACGAGACTACAATTAGTTATCCCTACAATGAGCAGTTCCTC.

The chain has TRBV7-3 and TRBJ2-5; no firm D call. Germline V gene lookup returns CDR1 SGHTA and CDR2 FQGTGA. V lost 5 bases, J lost 8 bases, and 21 bases lay in between. CDR3 length: 15 residues. In DNA, the CDR3 is TGTGCCAGCAGCCCGTCGAAGAGCCCCCGAGAAACCCAGTACTTC. This encodes CASSPSKSPRETQYF.

This clonotype was found a few times. The gene calls are TRBV12-3 or TRBV12-4 and TRBJ2-5, with no clear D. The germline V and J ends were trimmed by 6 bases and 1 base, with 15 bases remaining between them. There are 15 residues in the CDR3. The CDR3 nucleotides are TGTGCCAGCAGCCACACGACCGAGGTCCAAGAGACCCAGTACTTC. Translating it yields CASSHTTEVQETQYF.

This clonotype was recorded a few times. The V gene is TRBV20-1, the J gene TRBJ2-7; TRBD1 is a possible D gene (5 bases). V lost 3 bases, J lost 4 bases, and 13 bases lay in between. The germline gives CDR1 DFQATT, CDR2 SNEGSKA (reference sequence). The CDR3 loop spans 13 amino acids. The CDR3 sequence: CSASKTERYEQYF. CDR3 bases: TGCAGTGCTAGTAAGACAGAAAGGTACGAGCAGTACTTC.

In this sample, this clonotype turned up a few times. The genes are TRBV5-5 and TRBJ2-2, with no clear D. V lost 1 base to trimming and J lost 0 bases, with 7 bases between them. The CDR3 extends over 15 amino acids. Germline V lookup: CDR1 SGHKS, CDR2 YYEKEE (reference sequence). Here the CDR3 reads CASSLRMSNTGELFF. The CDR3 nucleotides are TGTGCCAGCAGCTTGCGAATGTCGAACACCGGGGAGCTGTTTTTT.

The sample holds a few counts of this clonotype. The chain joins TRBV28 to TRBJ2-1, with TRBD2 matching 9 bases. Germline lookup yields CDR1 MDHEN and CDR2 SYDVKM. Trimming removed 7 bases from V and 4 bases from J; junction bases left unmatched: 8. The CDR3 sequence is 15 residues long. The CDR3, as DNA: TGTGCCAGCACCATAGCGGGAGAAAGATACAATGAGCAGTTCTTC. Translation: CASTIAGERYNEQFF. The full variable domain, in which reference TRBV28 and TRBJ2-1 provide the parts outside the CDR3, is DVKVTQSSRYLVKRTGEKVFLECVQDMDHENMFWYRQDPGLGLRLIYFSYDVKMKEKGDIPEGYSVSREKKERFSLILESASTNQTSMYLCASTIAGERYNEQFFGPGTRLTVL.

This clonotype showed up just a few times. This rearrangement joins TRBV11-2 to TRBJ1-1; D is uncertain. CDR1 and CDR2 (germline): SGHAT, FQNNGV. V was shortened by 5 bases and J by 2 bases, with 9 bases between the two germline ends. This CDR3 comprises 13 residues. CDR3 DNA: TGTGCCAGCAGCCGGGTCCTCAACACTGAAGCTTTCTTT. Its translation: CASSRVLNTEAFF.

The chain links TRBV7-2 to TRBJ2-6, with TRBD2 matching over 12 bases. The V gene end was trimmed by 5 bases and the J gene end by 1 base; junction bases not matched to a gene: 6. The CDR3 is 18 residues long. The germline gives CDR1 SGHTA, CDR2 FQGNSA. CDR3 residues: CASSPRLAGDSGANVLTF. The CDR3 bases are TGTGCCAGCAGCCCAAGACTAGCGGGAGATTCTGGGGCCAACGTCCTGACTTTC.

This clonotype was counted a few times. V and J are TRBV7-9 and TRBJ1-4; perhaps TRBD1 as D (5 bases). The CDR3 is made up of 16 amino acids. With 1 base removed from V and 7 bases from J, the gap between germline ends came to 16 bases. CDR1 is SEHNR and CDR2 is FQNEAQ in the germline V gene (reference sequence). This chain's CDR3 is CASSLEPGQYSEKLFF. The CDR3 nucleotides are TGTGCCAGCAGCTTAGAACCAGGGCAATATTCTGAAAAACTGTTTTTT.

This clonotype turned up a few times. This chain connects TRBV7-2 to TRBJ2-5; 7 nucleotides match TRBD2. V was clipped by 3 bases and J by 4 bases; unmatched bases: 11. CDR3 length: 16 residues. Germline V CDR1 and CDR2: SGHTA, FQGNSA. The CDR3 sequence: CASSFTGTKGGETQYF. DNA for the CDR3: TGTGCCAGCAGCTTCACCGGGACTAAAGGTGGAGAGACCCAGTACTTC.

A few counts support this clonotype. V is TRBV27 and J is TRBJ1-6; D may be TRBD1 (5 bases). The V and J ends lost 3 bases and 10 bases respectively, with 16 bases between them. Germline CDR1 MNHEY, CDR2 SMNVEV (reference sequence). The CDR3 has 15 amino acids. This CDR3 reads CASSLVGGTSSPLHF. For the CDR3, the DNA is TGTGCCAGCAGTTTGGTCGGGGGAACGAGCTCACCCCTCCACTTT.

This clonotype was observed a few times. The J gene is TRBJ1-6, the V gene TRBV20-1; perhaps TRBD1 as D (5 bases). Germline V gives CDR1 DFQATT, CDR2 SNEGSKA (reference sequence). The CDR3 has 17 residues. Trimming removed 6 bases from V and 0 bases from J, with 18 bases in between. In DNA form, the CDR3 reads TGCAGTGCCCTCGGACATGCCCCAAGCTCCTATAATTCACCCCTCCACTTT. Translation gives CSALGHAPSSYNSPLHF.

The chain is built from TRBV6-1 and TRBJ2-7, with 9 bases aligning to TRBD1. Germline V gives CDR1 MNHNS, CDR2 SASEGT. The CDR3 loop spans 14 amino acids. V shed 4 bases and J 5 bases; nucleotides not matched to a gene: 6. The CDR3 reads CASSAGTGRNEQYF. The CDR3 DNA sequence: TGTGCCAGCAGTGCCGGGACAGGGCGCAACGAGCAGTACTTC.

This clonotype was found once. The rearrangement uses TRBV10-3 and TRBJ2-1, with 8 bases that match TRBD2. The CDR3 is 17 amino acids. V lost 0 bases, J lost 5 bases, and 9 bases stayed unmatched. Per the germline V gene, CDR1 is ENHRY and CDR2 is SYGVKD. The CDR3 nucleotides read TGTGCCATCAGTGAGTCGGCATCAACTAGCGGCGACAATGAGCAGTTCTTC. The encoded protein is CAISESASTSGDNEQFF.

In this sample, this clonotype turned up a few times. This chain joins TRBV5-1 and TRBJ2-5; TRBD1 agrees at 10 bases. CDR3 length: 17 residues. With V trimmed by 4 bases and J by 5 bases, 14 bases remained unmatched. CDR1 and CDR2 (germline): SGHRS, YFSETQ. The chain's CDR3 is CASSILTGGLGVETQYF. The CDR3 nucleotides read TGCGCCAGCAGCATTCTGACAGGGGGCTTGGGTGTGGAGACCCAGTACTTC.

There are a few counts of this clonotype. The chain joins TRBV28 to TRBJ2-5, with D possibly matching TRBD1 (6 bases). This CDR3 is built from 13 residues. Trimming left V 5 bases short and J 3 bases short, with 10 bases between. Germline-derived CDR1 and CDR2 are MDHEN and SYDVKM. The CDR3 spells CASSNRQEETQYF. In DNA, the CDR3 is TGTGCCAGCAGTAACCGACAGGAAGAGACCCAGTACTTC.

The chain is built from TRBV27 and TRBJ1-1; 11 bases are a match to TRBD1. From germline, CDR1 is MNHEY and CDR2 SMNVEV (reference sequence). The CDR3 runs to 16 residues. The ends lost 5 bases at V and 4 bases at J; junction bases unmatched: 9. The CDR3 is CASSLGQGARGTEAFF. The CDR3 DNA reads TGTGCCAGCAGTCTAGGACAGGGGGCTAGGGGCACTGAAGCTTTCTTT.

The chain couples TRBV5-1 to TRBJ2-3; the D gene is possibly TRBD2 (6 bases). The CDR3 extends over 15 amino acids. V shed 4 bases and J shed 3 bases, with 15 bases lying between them. Germline V gives CDR1 SGHRS, CDR2 YFSETQ. In DNA form, the CDR3 reads TGCGCCAGCAGCGGGGATGCGGGAAAAACAGATACGCAGTATTTT. Residues: CASSGDAGKTDTQYF. Variable domain in full (rest from reference TRBV5-1 and TRBJ2-3): KAGVTQTPRYLIKTRGQQVTLSCSPISGHRSVSWYQQTPGQGLQFLFEYFSETQRNKGNFPGRFSGRQFSNSRSEMNVSTLELGDSALYLCASSGDAGKTDTQYFGPGTRLTVL.

The chain employs TRBV20-1 and TRBJ1-1; tentative D call: TRBD1 (6 bases). This CDR3 is 16 amino acids long. Germline CDR1 DFQATT, CDR2 SNEGSKA (reference sequence). V was shortened by 3 bases and J by 1 base, with 18 bases between the two germline ends. For the CDR3, the DNA is TGCAGTGCTAGGGCCCCCGGACAGCTATCGAACACTGAAGCTTTCTTT. Its protein is CSARAPGQLSNTEAFF.